The 16 T cell receptor beta chains listed next were all sequenced from one sample in a study of CD8+CD57+ T cells in acquired aplastic anemia (dated by TCRdb to the late 2010s). The sequencer was an Illumina HiSeq 2000. TCR beta VDJ combination and CDR3 sequence profiling used genomic DNA as the template. The public reads were quality trimmed at Q25 with fastp and then assembled into clones with MiXCR by TCRdb, keeping productive beta chains. Each CDR3 protein appears once, grouped with its most common genes and DNA. For this sample there are around 250,000 distinct CDR3 sequences; roughly 82% appear just once. 40% to 50% of the sample goes to the ten largest clones. Flow cytometry had shown CD8+CD57+ cell expansion in the patients selected for sequencing. Sequenced input: sorted CD4+, CD8+, or CD8+CD57+ T cells (not recorded which) from PBMCs. These receptor sequences come from a human donor with aplastic anemia.

As regards this clonotype: Because the CDR3's place on the DNA is in doubt, the DNA is left out and the CDR3 is given as listed by TCRdb. This rearrangement joins TRBV7-9 to TRBJ2-7; TRBD1, as called in the table, went unchecked against the DNA. 18 amino acids form the CDR3, both terminal residues included. The germline gives CDR1 SEHNR, CDR2 FQNEAQ (reference sequence). The CDR3 sequence: CASSLHGARSYTFDEQYV.

The J gene is TRBJ2-7, the V gene TRBV7-2, with 8 bases matching TRBD2. V was clipped by 5 bases and J by 13 bases; unmatched bases: 16. Germline V CDR1 and CDR2: SGHTA, FQGNSA. The CDR3 loop spans 14 amino acids. The CDR3: CASSGGGLHEQFYV. In DNA, the CDR3 is TGTGCCAGCAGCGGCGGGGGGCTCCATGAGCAGTTCTACGTC.

On this clonotype itself: One junction end does not reproduce the germline sequence, and a read error may be involved. The V gene is TRBV24-1, the J gene TRBJ2-4, with a weak D call TRBD2 (5 bases). The germline V gene has CDR1 KGHDR and CDR2 SFDVKD. The CDR3 is made up of 13 amino acids. CDR3 region: CATGHAGADTLYF. DNA of the CDR3: TGTGCCACCGGGCACGCGGGCGCCGACACGCTGTATTTC.

The chain recombines TRBV11-3 with TRBJ2-1, with TRBD2 matching 8 bases. The CDR3 runs to 20 residues. V was pared by 3 bases and J by 0 bases, with 16 bases of the junction left unmatched. CDR1 is SGHNT, CDR2 YENEEA, per germline. In DNA form, the CDR3 reads TGTGCCAGCAGCTTCGAACTGGCGGGAGGAGGCTCAAGCTCCTACAATGAGCAGTTCTTC. It is translated as CASSFELAGGGSSSYNEQFF.

The chain is built from TRBV19 and TRBJ1-2, with D possibly being TRBD1 (5 bases). The CDR3 consists of 15 residues. Germline loops: CDR1 LNHDA, CDR2 SQIVND (reference sequence). The V end was cut by 1 base, the J end by 2 bases, with 11 bases between. CDR3 amino acids: CASSIAGDLNYGYTF. In DNA, the CDR3 is TGTGCCAGTAGTATAGCGGGGGATTTGAACTATGGCTACACCTTC.

About this clonotype itself: This CDR3 fails to terminate in the conserved phenylalanine or tryptophan, so it likely reflects a read error. The DNA is left out, because the CDR3 cannot be placed on it with certainty; the CDR3 is given as TCRdb lists it. The chain employs TRBV5-1 and TRBJ2-1; the D call of TRBD2 is as the table states it, not checked on the DNA. Inclusive of both ends, the CDR3 amounts to 13 amino acids. Germline CDR1 SGHRS, CDR2 YFSETQ. CDR3 loop: CASSPKPRDEQLL.

A word on this clonotype: Since the CDR3 does not end with the conserved phenylalanine or tryptophan, this likely comes from a read error. The limits of the CDR3 on the DNA are not certain, so only TCRdb's listed CDR3 is given. The chain's CDR3 is CASSIASGACNEELFV. This chain links TRBV19 with TRBJ2-1; TRBD2, the D gene given by the table, was not confirmed from the DNA. The CDR3 length is 16 residues, termini included. CDR1 and CDR2 from the germline V gene are LNHDA and SQIVND (reference sequence).

The V gene is TRBV11-3, the J gene TRBJ1-6; possible D gene TRBD1, 6 bases. The V end lost 0 bases, the J end lost 13 bases, and 16 bases lay between the germline ends. The CDR3 totals 15 residues. Looked up from germline, CDR1 is SGHNT and CDR2 is YENEEA. Written as DNA, the CDR3 is TGTGCCAGCAGCTTAGATCAGGGGCAGCGATCCCCCCTCCACTTT. As protein: CASSLDQGQRSPLHF.

A note on this clonotype: An end of the junction does not agree with germline; a read error may underlie this. The chain couples TRBV9 to TRBJ2-3; 7 nucleotides align to TRBD2. Germline CDR1 and CDR2: SGDLS and YYNGEE. CDR3 length: 14 amino acids. The CDR3, as DNA: TGTGCCAGCAGCTTCGGGGCTAGCGGAATAGATACGCATTTT. Its translation is CASSFGASGIDTHF. The full variable domain, in which reference TRBV9 and TRBJ2-3 provide the parts outside the CDR3, is DSGVTQTPKHLITATGQRVTLRCSPRSGDLSVYWYQQSLDQGLQFLIQYYNGEERAKGNILERFSAQQFPDLHSELNLSSLELGDSALYFCASSFGASGIDTHFGPGTRLTVL.

The chain joins TRBV7-3 to TRBJ2-1; 8 nucleotides agree with TRBD1. V lost 5 bases to trimming and J lost 13 bases; unmatched junction nucleotides: 19. The CDR3 loop spans 16 amino acids. Germline CDR1 and CDR2: SGHTA and FQGTGA. CDR3 sequence (DNA): TGTGCCAGCAGCGCCAAAGGGAGGCGGGCAGGGGGCGCACAGTTCTTC. Translated: CASSAKGRRAGGAQFF.

About this clonotype itself: Sequence at one end of the junction differs from germline and may be a read error. The V and J genes are TRBV7-9 and TRBJ2-7, with 10 bases lining up with TRBD2. Looked up from germline, CDR1 is SEHNR and CDR2 is FQNEAQ (reference sequence). The CDR3 is 17 amino acids. This CDR3 reads CASSLAQAGGSAGELYF. The CDR3 coding sequence is TGTGCCAGCAGCTTAGCCCAAGCGGGAGGGTCGGCCGGGGAGCTGTACTTC.

For this clonotype: Without the conserved terminal phenylalanine or tryptophan, this CDR3 likely stems from a read error. The DNA is left out, because the CDR3 cannot be placed on it with certainty; the CDR3 is given as TCRdb lists it. This rearrangement joins TRBV5-5 to TRBJ2-3. Germline V lookup: CDR1 SGHKS, CDR2 YYEKEE (reference sequence). The CDR3 sequence runs 12 residues, both termini included. CDR3 protein: CASSLDRGAPYL.

In regard to this clonotype: The CDR3 carries no conserved terminal phenylalanine or tryptophan, so it likely arises from a read error. The limits of the CDR3 on the DNA are not certain, so only TCRdb's listed CDR3 is given. The chain is built from TRBV2 and TRBJ2-5; the tabulated D call, TRBD1, remains unverified against the DNA. The CDR3 spans 15 amino acids, including both terminal residues. Germline V gene sequence: CDR1 SNHLY, CDR2 FYNNEI. This chain's CDR3 is CASGDGGTCTEYFYL.

The chain recombines TRBV9 with TRBJ1-6; no firm D call. The CDR3 has 14 residues. V lost 0 bases and J 19 bases, leaving 20 bases between the germline ends. Germline assignment: CDR1 SGDLS and CDR2 YYNGEE. The CDR3 sequence is CASSVGSDKQYFHF. Here the CDR3 DNA reads TGTGCCAGCAGCGTAGGGTCAGACAAGCAGTATTTTCACTTT.

The chain has TRBV7-3 and TRBJ1-1, with D unresolved. Trimming cost V 1 base and J 5 bases, with 8 bases left between them. The length of the CDR3 is 13 residues. CDR1 and CDR2 (germline): SGHTA, FQGTGA. Here the CDR3 DNA reads TGTGCCAGCAGCTTAAACGGTGGGACTGAAGCTTTCTTT. Translated, it gives CASSLNGGTEAFF.

This clonotype was observed a few times. The chain links TRBV7-8 to TRBJ1-2; no definite D call. V shed 3 bases and J shed 6 bases, with 20 bases lying between them. The CDR3 extends over 16 amino acids. Germline CDR1 and CDR2: SGHVS and FQNEAQ. This chain's CDR3 is CASSLERGRVTHGYTF. Written as DNA, the CDR3 is TGTGCCAGCAGCTTGGAGAGAGGCCGGGTTACGCATGGCTACACCTTC.